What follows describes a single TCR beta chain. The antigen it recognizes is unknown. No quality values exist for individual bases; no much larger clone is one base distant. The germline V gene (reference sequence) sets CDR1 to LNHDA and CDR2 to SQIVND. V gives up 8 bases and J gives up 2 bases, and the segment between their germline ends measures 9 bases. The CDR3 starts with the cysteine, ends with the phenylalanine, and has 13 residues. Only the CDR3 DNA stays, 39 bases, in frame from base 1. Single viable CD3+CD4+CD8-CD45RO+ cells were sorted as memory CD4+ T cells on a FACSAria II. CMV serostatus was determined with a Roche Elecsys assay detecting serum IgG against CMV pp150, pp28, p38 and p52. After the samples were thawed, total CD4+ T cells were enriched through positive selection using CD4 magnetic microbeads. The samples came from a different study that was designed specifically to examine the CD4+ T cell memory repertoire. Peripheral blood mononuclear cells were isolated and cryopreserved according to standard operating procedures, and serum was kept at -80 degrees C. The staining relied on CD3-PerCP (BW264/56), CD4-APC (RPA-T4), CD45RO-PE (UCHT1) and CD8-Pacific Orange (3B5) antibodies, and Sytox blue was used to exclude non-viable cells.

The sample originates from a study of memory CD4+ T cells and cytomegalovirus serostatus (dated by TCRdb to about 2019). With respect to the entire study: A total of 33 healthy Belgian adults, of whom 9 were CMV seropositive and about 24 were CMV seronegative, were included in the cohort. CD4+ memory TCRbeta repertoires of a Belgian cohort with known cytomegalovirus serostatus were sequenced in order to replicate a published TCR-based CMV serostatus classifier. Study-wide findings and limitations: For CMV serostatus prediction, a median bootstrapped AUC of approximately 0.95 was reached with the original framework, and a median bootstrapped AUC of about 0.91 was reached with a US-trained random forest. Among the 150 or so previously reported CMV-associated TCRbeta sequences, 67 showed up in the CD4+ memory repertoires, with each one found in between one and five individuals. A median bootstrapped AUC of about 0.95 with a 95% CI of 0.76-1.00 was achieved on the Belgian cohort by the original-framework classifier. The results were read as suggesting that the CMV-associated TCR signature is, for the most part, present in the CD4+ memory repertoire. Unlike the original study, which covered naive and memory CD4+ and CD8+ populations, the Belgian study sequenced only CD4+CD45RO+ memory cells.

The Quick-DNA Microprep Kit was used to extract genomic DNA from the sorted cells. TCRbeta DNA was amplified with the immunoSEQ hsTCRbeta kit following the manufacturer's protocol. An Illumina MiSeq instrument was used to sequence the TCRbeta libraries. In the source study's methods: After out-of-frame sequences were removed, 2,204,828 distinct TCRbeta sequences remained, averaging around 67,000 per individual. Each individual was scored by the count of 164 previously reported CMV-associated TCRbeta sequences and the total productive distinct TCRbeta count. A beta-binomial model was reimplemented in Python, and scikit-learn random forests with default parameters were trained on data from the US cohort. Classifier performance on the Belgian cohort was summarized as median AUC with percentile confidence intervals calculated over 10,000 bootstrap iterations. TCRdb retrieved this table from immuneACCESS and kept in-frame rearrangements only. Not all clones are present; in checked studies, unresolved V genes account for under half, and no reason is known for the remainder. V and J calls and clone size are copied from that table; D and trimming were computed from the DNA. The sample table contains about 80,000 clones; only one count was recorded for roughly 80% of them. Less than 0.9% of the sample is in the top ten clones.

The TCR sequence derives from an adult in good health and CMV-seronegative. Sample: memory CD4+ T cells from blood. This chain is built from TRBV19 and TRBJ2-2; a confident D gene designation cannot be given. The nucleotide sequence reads TGTGCCAGTGCGCTAGTAAACACCGGGGAGCTGTTTTTT. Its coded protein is CASALVNTGELFF.